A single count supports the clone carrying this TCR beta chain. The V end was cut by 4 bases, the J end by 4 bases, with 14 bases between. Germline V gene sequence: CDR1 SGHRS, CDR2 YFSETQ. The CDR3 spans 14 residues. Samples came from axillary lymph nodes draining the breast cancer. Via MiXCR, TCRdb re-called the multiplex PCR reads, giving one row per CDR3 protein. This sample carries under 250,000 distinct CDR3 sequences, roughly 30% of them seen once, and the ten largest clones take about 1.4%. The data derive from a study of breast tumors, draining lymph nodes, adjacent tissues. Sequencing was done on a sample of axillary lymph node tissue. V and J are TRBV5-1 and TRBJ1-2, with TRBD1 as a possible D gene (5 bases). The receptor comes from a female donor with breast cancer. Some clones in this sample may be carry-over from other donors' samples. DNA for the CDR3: TGCGCCAGCAGCCCGGCGGGGGGTCTCTATGGCTACACCTTC. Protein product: CASSPAGGLYGYTF.